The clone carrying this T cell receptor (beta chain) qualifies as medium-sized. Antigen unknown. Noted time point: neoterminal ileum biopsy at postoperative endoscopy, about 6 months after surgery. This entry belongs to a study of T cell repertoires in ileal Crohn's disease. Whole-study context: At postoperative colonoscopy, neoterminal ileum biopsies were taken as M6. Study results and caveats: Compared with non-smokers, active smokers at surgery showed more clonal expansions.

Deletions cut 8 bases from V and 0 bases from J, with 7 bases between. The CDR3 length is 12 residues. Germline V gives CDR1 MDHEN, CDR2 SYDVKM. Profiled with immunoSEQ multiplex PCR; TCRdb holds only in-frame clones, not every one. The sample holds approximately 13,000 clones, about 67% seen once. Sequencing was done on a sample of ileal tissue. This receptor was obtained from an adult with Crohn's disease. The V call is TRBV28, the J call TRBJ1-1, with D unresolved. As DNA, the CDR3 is TGTGCCAGCGCTGCCTTGAACACTGAAGCTTTCTTT. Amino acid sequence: CASAALNTEAFF.